This TCR beta chain derives from a study of early T cells in non-severe SARS-CoV-2 infection. Study as a whole: Bulk RNA taken from unsorted whole blood was sequenced, leaving chains unpaired.

Study results and limitations: VDJdb-based matching was biased toward anti-spike CD8 responses and missed private and CD4 specificities.

Worth noting for this clonotype: As yet, its antigen is unknown.

Separate cDNA molecules each had unique molecular identifiers attached to them. TCRdb redid the calling of the 5' RACE reads with MiXCR, one entry per CDR3 protein. The sample has around 60,000 distinct CDR3 sequences; about 17% are singletons. The CDR3 is made up of 12 amino acids. Germline V gene sequence: CDR1 GTSNPN, CDR2 SVGIG (reference sequence). After removal of 3 bases from V and 2 bases from J, the junction contained 0 bases not matched to a gene. This rearrangement joins TRBV30 to TRBJ2-7; 8 nucleotides match TRBD1. The starting material was whole blood, obtained at baseline. The TCR originated in an adult who was a healthcare worker with PCR-confirmed SARS-CoV-2 infection or an uninfected control (not recorded which). The CDR3 region is CAWRQGAYEQYF. The CDR3 DNA sequence: TGTGCCTGGAGACAGGGGGCCTACGAGCAGTACTTC.